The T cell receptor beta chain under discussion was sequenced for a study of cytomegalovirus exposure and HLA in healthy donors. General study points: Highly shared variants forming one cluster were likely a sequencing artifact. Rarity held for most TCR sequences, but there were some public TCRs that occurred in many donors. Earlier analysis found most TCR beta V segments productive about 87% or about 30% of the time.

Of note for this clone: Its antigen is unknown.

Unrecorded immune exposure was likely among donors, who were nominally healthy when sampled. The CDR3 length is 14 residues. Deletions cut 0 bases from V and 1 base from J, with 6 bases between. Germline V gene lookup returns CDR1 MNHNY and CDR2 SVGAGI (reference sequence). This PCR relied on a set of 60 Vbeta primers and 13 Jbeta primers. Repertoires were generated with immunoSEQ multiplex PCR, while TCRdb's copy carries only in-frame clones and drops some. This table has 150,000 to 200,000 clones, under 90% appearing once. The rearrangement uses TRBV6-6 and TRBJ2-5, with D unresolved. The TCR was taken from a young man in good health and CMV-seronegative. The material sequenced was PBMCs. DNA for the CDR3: TGTGCCAGCAGTTACTCACAGCCCCAAGAGACCCAGTACTTC. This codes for CASSYSQPQETQYF.